This is a list of T cell receptor beta chains from one sample in a study of PD-L1 blockade in urothelial cancer. Measured with immunoSEQ multiplex PCR; TCRdb has only the in-frame clones, and not every one. Of approximately 91,000 clones listed, 75% to 90% are singletons. This material consisted of PBMCs, taken around atezolizumab (anti-PD-L1) treatment. The receptor source for this set is an older man with urothelial cancer. Both conserved end residues are part of each CDR3. Each record gives: D gene, V gene, clone size, J gene, CDR3 length, CDR3 DNA, CDR3 protein. A D gene is named only where the DNA matches it firmly. Rows may omit the clone size; those that give it use once, few, many or a size class.

-	TRBV5-4	-	TRBJ2-5	16	TGTGCCAGCAGCCCGGGTCGCGCGGGAAGGCAAGAGACCCAGTACTTC	CASSPGRAGRQETQYF
-	TRBV19	-	TRBJ1-3	16	TGTGCCAGTAGTAGGTCCGGGTTAAACTCTGGAAACACCATATATTTT	CASSRSGLNSGNTIYF
-	TRBV5-1	-	TRBJ2-3	15	TGCGCCAGCAGCTTGAGTGGGGCGGTCACAGATACGCAGTATTTT	CASSLSGAVTDTQYF
TRBD1	TRBV7-9	-	TRBJ2-5	15	TGTGCCAGCAGCCCGGGACAGGGGGCAGGAGAGACCCAGTACTTC	CASSPGQGAGETQYF
TRBD1	TRBV4-2	-	TRBJ2-2	17	TGTGCCAGCAGCCAACAGCCGGGACAGGGTTTCACCGGGGAGCTGTTTTTT	CASSQQPGQGFTGELFF
-	TRBV6-5	-	TRBJ1-2	14	TGTGCCAGCAGTTACTCGAGGGCAGGTGATGGCTACACCTTC	CASSYSRAGDGYTF
-	TRBV5-5	-	TRBJ1-4	14	TGTGCCAGCAGCTTTTCCGGCGGGGATGAAAAACTGTTTTTT	CASSFSGGDEKLFF
-	TRBV18	-	TRBJ1-2	15	TGTGCCAGCTCGCCCGGACAGAAGTTAAACTATGGCTACACCTTC	CASSPGQKLNYGYTF
-	TRBV30	-	TRBJ2-2	14	TGTGCCTGGAGTGTTTTACAGGCCGGCGGGGAGCTGTTTTTT	CAWSVLQAGGELFF
TRBD1	TRBV7-8	few	TRBJ1-5	15	TGTGCCAGCGCCTTGGACAGGGGCAACAATCAGCCCCAGCATTTT	CASALDRGNNQPQHF
-	TRBV27	once	TRBJ1-1	15	TGTGCCAGCAGTTCAATTAACAGGATGAACACTGAAGCTTTCTTT	CASSSINRMNTEAFF
-	TRBV6-4	-	TRBJ1-3	14	TGTGCCAGCAGAAGACAAAGCTCTGGAAACACCATATATTTT	CASRRQSSGNTIYF
-	TRBV2	-	TRBJ1-1	15	TGTGCCAGCAGGCAACCGGGACAAGGATACACTGAAGCTTTCTTT	CASRQPGQGYTEAFF
TRBD2	TRBV6-1	-	TRBJ2-1	14	TGTGCCAGCAGTGAGGGGACTAGCGGCAATGAGCAGTTCTTC	CASSEGTSGNEQFF
-	TRBV5-1	few	TRBJ1-1	15	TGCGCCAGCAGCTTGGGTGCCAGGGGGAACACTGAAGCTTTCTTT	CASSLGARGNTEAFF
-	TRBV7-9	-	TRBJ1-2	13	TGTGCCAGCAGTTCCGGGACACCGGCTGGCTACACCTTC	CASSSGTPAGYTF
-	TRBV11-2	few	TRBJ2-7	15	TGTGCCAGCAGCCCCCAGCGGACGGAAGTTTACGAGCAGTACTTC	CASSPQRTEVYEQYF
-	TRBV19	-	TRBJ1-5	15	TGTGCCAGTAGCGACTCAGGGGATAGCAATCAGCCCCAGCATTTT	CASSDSGDSNQPQHF